Each of the 7 T cell receptor beta chains below was sequenced from the same sample in a study of CD8+ T cells in alopecia areata. Investigators isolated RNA and reverse transcribed it into cDNA to act as the sequencing template. The protocol was immunoSEQ multiplex PCR, while the TCRdb copy is restricted to in-frame clones and leaves out a portion. The data contain over 85,000 clones, about 71% of them seen just once; the ten biggest clones take up 17%. Treatment indicated: oral pan-JAK inhibitor, 5-10 mg twice daily. The sample here was CD8+ T cells sorted from blood, taken at week 44, from a patient treated with tofacitinib. These receptors came from a human donor with alopecia areata.

The V and J genes are TRBV4-3 and TRBJ2-1; D not certain. Trimming shortened V by 0 bases and J by 9 bases, and 15 bases separated the two germline ends. The CDR3 extends over 15 amino acids. CDR1 and CDR2 from the germline V gene are LGHNA and YSLEER. This CDR3 is CASSQDRMSDAEQFF. CDR3 nucleotides: TGCGCCAGCAGCCAAGATCGTATGAGCGACGCTGAGCAGTTCTTC.

The V call is TRBV7-9, the J call TRBJ2-2; 8 positions agree with TRBD1. The J segment lost 4 bases and the V segment lost 5 bases, leaving 12 bases of the junction unmatched. This CDR3 has 17 residues. Per the germline V gene, CDR1 is SEHNR and CDR2 is FQNEAQ (reference sequence). This chain's CDR3 is CASSPRPGQVITGELFF. The CDR3 DNA reads as TGTGCCAGCAGCCCCCGCCCGGGACAGGTGATCACCGGGGAGCTGTTTTTT.

This chain links TRBV27 with TRBJ1-2; tentative D call: TRBD1 (6 bases). This CDR3 spans 14 amino acids. Deletions cut 4 bases from V and 7 bases from J, with 16 bases between. The germline gives CDR1 MNHEY, CDR2 SMNVEV (reference sequence). DNA for the CDR3: TGTGCCAGCAGTTCGAAGAACAGGGTGGGTGGCTACACCTTC. Encoded protein: CASSSKNRVGGYTF.

The chain couples TRBV4-3 to TRBJ2-1; 7 bases are a match to TRBD1. The V segment lost 0 bases and the J segment 2 bases; nucleotides outside the gene matches: 4. CDR3 length: 16 amino acids. Germline-derived CDR1 and CDR2 are LGHNA and YSLEER. CDR3 sequence reads: CASSQEVQGTYNEQFF. CDR3 DNA sequence: TGCGCCAGCAGCCAAGAGGTACAGGGGACCTACAATGAGCAGTTCTTC.

This clone was seen a handful of times. The chain couples TRBV7-2 to TRBJ1-1; perhaps TRBD1 as D (5 bases). Germline lookup yields CDR1 SGHTA and CDR2 FQGNSA. Trimming took 4 bases from V and 1 from J, leaving 22 bases between them. The CDR3 spans 18 residues. The CDR3 nucleotides read TGTGCCAGCAGCTCATCACCCGCAGCGCTTGGACAGAACACTGAAGCTTTCTTT. Protein: CASSSSPAALGQNTEAFF.

The chain has TRBV7-9 and TRBJ1-1, with no clear D. The CDR3 totals 15 residues. Trimming stripped 0 bases from V and 2 bases from J, with 10 bases between. Germline CDR1 SEHNR, CDR2 FQNEAQ (reference sequence). CDR3: CASSLAGQRNTEAFF. The CDR3, as DNA: TGTGCCAGCAGCTTAGCCGGTCAGAGAAACACTGAAGCTTTCTTT. The full variable domain, rest sourced from reference TRBV7-9 and TRBJ1-1, is DTGVSQNPRHKITKRGQNVTFRCDPISEHNRLYWYRQTLGQGPEFLTYFQNEAQLEKSRLLSDRFSAERPKGSFSTLEIQRTEQGDSAMYLCASSLAGQRNTEAFFGQGTRLTVV.

V gene TRBV23-1 combines with J gene TRBJ1-6; weak D call: TRBD1 (5 bases). TRBV23-1 belongs to the ORF category, with a function that is uncertain. V was pared by 4 bases and J by 7 bases, with 17 bases between. The CDR3 covers 16 residues. CDR3 bases: TGCGCCAGCAGTCCTAGAAGGGGCTTGCCCAATTCACCCCTCCACTTT. Its translation is CASSPRRGLPNSPLHF.